Reported below is one TCR beta chain. Enrolled hyperthyroidism patients had a new diagnosis, a duration under 2 months, and an age of 18 to 65. Researchers turned away patients with other autoimmune diseases, uncontrolled infections, pregnancy or lactation. Unmatched junction bases numbered 11, after V lost 4 bases and J lost 7 bases. Germline assignment: CDR1 SGHTS and CDR2 YDEGEE. The CDR3 runs to 17 residues. This sample was taken from a study of Graves' ophthalmopathy and Graves' hyperthyroidism. The TCR beta CDR3 regions underwent amplification from RNA transcripts. The workflow started with a first-round RT-PCR run with HTBI primers and then moved on to a second-round multiplex PCR. MiXCR, applied by TCRdb to the multiplex PCR reads, yields one record per CDR3 protein. This table holds more than 1,000,000 distinct CDR3 sequences, less than 45% found once.

V is TRBV5-8 and J is TRBJ2-2, with 12 bases lining up with TRBD2. The sample comprised peripheral blood or thyroid tissue (not recorded which). The TCR was taken from an adult man with Graves' hyperthyroidism. The DNA for the CDR3 is TGTGCCAGCAGCACCCGACTAGCGGGAGATGGTAGCGGGGAGCTGTTTTTT. It codes for CASSTRLAGDGSGELFF. Together with reference TRBV5-8 and TRBJ2-2, the CDR3 gives the full variable domain: EAGVTQSPTHLIKTRGQQATLRCSPISGHTSVYWYQQALGLGLQFLLWYDEGEERNRGNFPPRFSGRQFPNYSSELNVNALELEDSALYLCASSTRLAGDGSGELFFGEGSRLTVL.